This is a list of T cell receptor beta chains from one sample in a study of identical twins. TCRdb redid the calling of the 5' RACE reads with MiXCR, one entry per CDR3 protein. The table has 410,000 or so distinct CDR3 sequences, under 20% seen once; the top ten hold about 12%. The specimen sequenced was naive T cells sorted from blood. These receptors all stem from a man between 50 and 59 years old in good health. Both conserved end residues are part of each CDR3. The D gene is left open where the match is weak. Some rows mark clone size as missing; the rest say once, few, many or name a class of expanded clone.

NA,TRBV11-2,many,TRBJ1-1,CASSLDIGRNTEAFF,TGTGCCAGCAGCTTAGATATAGGACGGAACACTGAAGCTTTCTTT
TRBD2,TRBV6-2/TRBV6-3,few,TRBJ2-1,CASSYSPSGVHNEQFF,TGTGCCAGCAGTTACTCTCCCAGCGGGGTTCACAATGAGCAGTTCTTC
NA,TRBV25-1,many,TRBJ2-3,CASSESLVGGADTQYF,TGTGCCAGCAGTGAAAGTTTGGTGGGGGGAGCGGATACGCAGTATTTT
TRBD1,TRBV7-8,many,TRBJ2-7,CASSQISGGASYEQYF,TGTGCCAGCAGCCAAATTTCAGGGGGAGCCTCCTACGAGCAGTACTTC
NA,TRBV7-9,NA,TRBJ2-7,CASLGRAPYEQYF,TGTGCCAGCCTTGGCAGGGCCCCCTACGAGCAGTACTTC
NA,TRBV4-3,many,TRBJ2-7,CASSQDRSAEQYF,TGCGCCAGCAGCCAAGACAGGAGCGCCGAGCAGTACTTC
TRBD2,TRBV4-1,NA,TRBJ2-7,CASSQGSGSGYEQYF,TGCGCCAGCAGCCAAGGTAGCGGGAGTGGCTACGAGCAGTACTTC
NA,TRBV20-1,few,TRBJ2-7,CSARDRDSAYEQYF,TGCAGTGCTAGAGATAGGGACTCCGCCTACGAGCAGTACTTC
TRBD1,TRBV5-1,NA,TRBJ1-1,CASSRGTGEPEAFF,TGCGCCAGCAGCAGGGGGACAGGGGAACCTGAAGCTTTCTTT
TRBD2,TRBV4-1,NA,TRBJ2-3,CASSPNKRGGLDTQYF,TGCGCCAGCAGCCCGAATAAACGGGGGGGTTTGGATACGCAGTATTTT
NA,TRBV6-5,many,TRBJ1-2,CASSPDTYGYTF,TGTGCCAGCAGTCCGGACACCTATGGCTACACCTTC
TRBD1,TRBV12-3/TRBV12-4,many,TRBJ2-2,CASIKDRAHTGELFF,TGTGCCAGCATCAAGGACAGGGCGCACACCGGGGAGCTGTTTTTT
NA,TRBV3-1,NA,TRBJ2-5,CASSQAWDQGGETQYF,TGTGCCAGCAGCCAAGCCTGGGACCAAGGAGGAGAGACCCAGTACTTC
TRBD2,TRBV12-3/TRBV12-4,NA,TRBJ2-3,CASSPSGGPTDTQYF,TGTGCCAGCAGTCCGAGCGGGGGGCCCACAGATACGCAGTATTTT
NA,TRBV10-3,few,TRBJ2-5,CAISPRGGETQYF,TGTGCCATCAGCCCCAGGGGAGGGGAGACCCAGTACTTC
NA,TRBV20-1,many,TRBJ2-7,CSARVYRMGQDYEQYF,TGCAGTGCTAGAGTTTACCGGATGGGACAAGACTACGAGCAGTACTTC
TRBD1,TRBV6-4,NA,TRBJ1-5,CASSDSYPRDRAQPQHF,TGTGCCAGCAGTGACTCCTATCCCCGGGACAGGGCTCAGCCCCAGCATTTT
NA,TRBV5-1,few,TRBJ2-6,CASSLRYGSSGANVLTF,TGCGCCAGCAGCTTGCGGTATGGTAGCTCTGGGGCCAACGTCCTGACTTTC
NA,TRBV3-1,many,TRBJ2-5,CASSQRVTQYF,TGTGCCAGCAGCCAAAGGGTCACCCAGTACTTC
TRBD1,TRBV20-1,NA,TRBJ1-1,CSARGPSNTEAFF,TGCAGTGCGAGGGGGCCCTCGAACACTGAAGCTTTCTTT
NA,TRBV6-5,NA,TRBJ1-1,CASSYLQGRFAEAFF,TGTGCCAGCAGTTACTTACAGGGTAGGTTCGCTGAAGCTTTCTTT
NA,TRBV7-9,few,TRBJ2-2,CASFSLRAGELFF,TGTGCCAGCTTCTCCTTAAGGGCCGGGGAGCTGTTTTTT
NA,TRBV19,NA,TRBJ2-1,CASAFARSSYNEQFF,TGTGCCAGTGCGTTTGCCAGGAGCTCCTACAATGAGCAGTTCTTC
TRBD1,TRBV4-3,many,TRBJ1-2,CASSQGDRAAYGYTF,TGCGCCAGCAGCCAGGGAGACAGGGCGGCCTATGGCTACACCTTC
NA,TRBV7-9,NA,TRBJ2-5,CASSSTGGYETQYF,TGTGCCAGCAGCTCAACGGGGGGCTATGAGACCCAGTACTTC
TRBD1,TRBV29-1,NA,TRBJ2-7,CSVARGHEQYF,TGCAGCGTTGCCAGGGGGCACGAGCAGTACTTC
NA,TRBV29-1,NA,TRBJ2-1,CSGSGNGEQFF,TGCAGCGGATCAGGGAATGGTGAGCAGTTCTTC
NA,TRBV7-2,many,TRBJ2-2,CASSGRNTGELFF,TGTGCCAGCAGCGGCCGTAACACCGGGGAGCTGTTTTTT
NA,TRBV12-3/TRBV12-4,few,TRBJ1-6,CASSLEYSPSPLHF,TGTGCCAGCAGTTTAGAGTACAGCCCTTCACCCCTCCACTTT
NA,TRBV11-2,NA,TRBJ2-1,CASSLAGRWNEQFF,TGTGCCAGCAGCTTAGCGGGGCGGTGGAATGAGCAGTTCTTC
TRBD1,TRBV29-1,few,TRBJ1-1,CSVDNGQGMNTEAFF,TGCAGCGTTGATAACGGACAGGGGATGAACACTGAAGCTTTCTTT
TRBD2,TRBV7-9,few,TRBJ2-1,CASSLTGLAGAEQFF,TGTGCCAGCAGCCTGACGGGACTAGCGGGAGCCGAGCAGTTCTTC
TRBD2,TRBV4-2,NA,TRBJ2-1,CASSYSGGNEQFF,TGTGCCAGCAGTTATAGCGGGGGCAATGAGCAGTTCTTC
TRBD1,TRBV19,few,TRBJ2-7,CASQIRGQGYYEQYF,TGTGCCAGTCAGATTCGGGGACAGGGATACTACGAGCAGTACTTC
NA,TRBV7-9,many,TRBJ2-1,CASSLGTYEQFF,TGTGCCAGCAGCCTCGGGACATATGAGCAGTTCTTC
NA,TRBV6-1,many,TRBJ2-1,CASTPSAGSSYNEQFF,TGTGCCAGCACCCCAAGTGCTGGTAGCTCCTACAATGAGCAGTTCTTC
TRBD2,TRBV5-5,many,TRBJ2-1,CASSLAFKQGGGNEQFF,TGTGCCAGCAGCTTGGCCTTTAAACAGGGCGGGGGGAATGAGCAGTTCTTC
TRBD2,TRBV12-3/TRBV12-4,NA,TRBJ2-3,CASSLASGRASTQYF,TGTGCCAGCAGTTTGGCTAGCGGGAGGGCCTCTACGCAGTATTTT
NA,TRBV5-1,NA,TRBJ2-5,CASSLMRGEETQYF,TGCGCCAGCAGCTTGATGCGCGGGGAAGAGACCCAGTACTTC
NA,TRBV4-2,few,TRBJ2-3,CASSQEGFRSLDTQYF,TGTGCCAGCAGCCAAGAAGGGTTCCGCAGCTTAGATACGCAGTATTTT
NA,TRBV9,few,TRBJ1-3,CASSPGPRGGNTIYF,TGTGCCAGCAGCCCAGGACCGCGAGGTGGAAACACCATATATTTT
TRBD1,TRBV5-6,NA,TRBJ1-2,CASSDGTADYGYTF,TGTGCCAGCAGCGACGGGACAGCGGACTATGGCTACACCTTC
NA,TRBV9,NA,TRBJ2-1,CASSGRRGASGNEQFF,TGTGCCAGCAGCGGTAGGAGGGGGGCTAGTGGTAATGAGCAGTTCTTC
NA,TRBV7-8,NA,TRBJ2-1,CASSPSQAFNEQFF,TGTGCCAGCAGCCCAAGCCAAGCCTTTAACGAGCAGTTCTTC
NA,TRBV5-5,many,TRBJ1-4,CASSLWFDSNEKLFF,TGTGCCAGCAGCTTGTGGTTTGACAGTAATGAAAAACTGTTTTTT
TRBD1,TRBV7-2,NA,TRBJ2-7,CASSLADRGSREQYF,TGTGCCAGCAGCTTAGCGGACAGGGGATCAAGGGAGCAGTACTTC
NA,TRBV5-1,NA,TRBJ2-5,CASSLGQNAETQYF,TGCGCCAGCAGCTTGGGACAGAACGCCGAGACCCAGTACTTC
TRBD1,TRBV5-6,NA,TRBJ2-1,CASSRGTVEQFF,TGTGCCAGCAGCCGTGGGACAGTTGAGCAGTTCTTC
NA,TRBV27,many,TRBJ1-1,CASSPLPGGTEAFF,TGTGCCAGCAGTCCCCTCCCGGGGGGGACTGAAGCTTTCTTT
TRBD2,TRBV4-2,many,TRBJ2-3,CASSQTREYSTDTQYF,TGTGCCAGCAGCCAAACGCGGGAGTATAGCACAGATACGCAGTATTTT
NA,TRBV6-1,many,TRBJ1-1,CASSDPTGLNTEAFF,TGTGCCAGCAGTGATCCCACAGGGTTGAACACTGAAGCTTTCTTT
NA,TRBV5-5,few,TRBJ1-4,CASSFWGTTNEKLFF,TGTGCCAGCAGCTTTTGGGGGACAACTAATGAAAAACTGTTTTTT
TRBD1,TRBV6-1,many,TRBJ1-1,CASSKDRGGTEAFF,TGTGCCAGCAGTAAGGACAGGGGAGGCACTGAAGCTTTCTTT
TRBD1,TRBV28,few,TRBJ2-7,CASSPSGTGNLREQYF,TGTGCCAGCAGCCCGTCCGGGACAGGGAACTTGCGCGAGCAGTACTTC
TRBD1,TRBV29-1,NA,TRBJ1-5,CSVAQGDNQPQHF,TGCAGCGTTGCCCAGGGGGACAATCAGCCCCAGCATTTT
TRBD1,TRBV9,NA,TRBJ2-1,CASSSGTVVYNEQFF,TGTGCCAGCAGCTCCGGGACAGTAGTCTACAATGAGCAGTTCTTC
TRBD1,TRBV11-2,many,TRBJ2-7,CASSPVPGQGKSSYEQYF,TGTGCCAGCAGTCCAGTCCCGGGACAGGGGAAGAGCTCCTACGAGCAGTACTTC
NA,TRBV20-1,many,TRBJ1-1,CSAAPRGTEAFF,TGCAGTGCCGCCCCCCGAGGCACTGAAGCTTTCTTT
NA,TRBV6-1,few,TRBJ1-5,CASSKTVLGNQPQHF,TGTGCCAGCAGCAAGACAGTTCTTGGCAATCAGCCCCAGCATTTT